This T cell receptor beta chain was captured in a study of shared clonotypes between healthy human individuals. The CDR3 length is 17 residues. CDR1 is MNHNS, CDR2 SASEGT, per germline. V dropped 2 bases and J dropped 2; count of bases not matched to a gene: 11. The table came from immunoSEQ multiplex PCR; TCRdb's copy has only in-frame clones and leaves some out. This sample has approximately 650,000 clones, with about 95% found just once. Remarks on this clone: Its antigen is not identified.

Findings and limits, study-wide: For sorted subsets, rarefaction showed incomplete sequencing despite large depth.

In the naive CD8 group, cells lacked CD45RO and were positively selected for CCR7, so terminally differentiated effector memory CD45RA+ cells were left out. Adult Caucasians living in Nashville, Tennessee made up all of the donors. The chain has TRBV6-1 and TRBJ1-2, with TRBD1 matching 7 bases. Sequencing used naive CD8+ T cells sorted from blood. The sequence came from a woman aged 30 to 39 in good health. CDR3 amino acids: CASSEILGQEGNYGYTF. The CDR3 DNA reads TGTGCCAGCAGTGAAATTTTAGGACAGGAAGGAAACTATGGCTACACCTTC.